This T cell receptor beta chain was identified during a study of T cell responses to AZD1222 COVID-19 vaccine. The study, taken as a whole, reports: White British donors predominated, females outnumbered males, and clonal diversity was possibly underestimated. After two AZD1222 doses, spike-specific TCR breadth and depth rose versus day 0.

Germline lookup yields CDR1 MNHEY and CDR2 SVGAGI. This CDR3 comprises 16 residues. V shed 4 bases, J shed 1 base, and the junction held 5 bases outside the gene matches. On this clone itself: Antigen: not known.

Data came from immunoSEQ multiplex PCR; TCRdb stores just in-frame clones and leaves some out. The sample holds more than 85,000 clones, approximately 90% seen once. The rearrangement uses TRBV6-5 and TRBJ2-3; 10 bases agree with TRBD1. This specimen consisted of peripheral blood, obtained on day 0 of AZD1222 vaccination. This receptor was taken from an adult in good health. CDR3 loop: CASSSTGGLGTDTQYF. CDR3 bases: TGTGCCAGCAGTTCGACAGGGGGCTTGGGCACAGATACGCAGTATTTT.